This T cell receptor beta chain is drawn from a study of shared clonotypes between healthy human individuals. V lost 4 bases, J lost 3 bases, and 2 bases stayed unmatched. In germline, CDR1 is MDHEN, CDR2 SYDVKM. The CDR3 is 14 amino acids. The deep-level immunoSEQ assay was used. In replicate PCRs of sorted subsets, roughly 200 ng DNA, approximately 32,000 T cell genomes, was used. Here immunoSEQ multiplex PCR was the method, and the copy in TCRdb shows in-frame clones only, minus some. There are 2 million to 3 million clones in the sample; approximately 93% occur only once, and 0.36% lies in the top ten. To note about this clone: Other DNA sequences of this sample code for an identical CDR3.

Division of CD4+ cells produced a CD45RA+ naive subset and a CD45RA-negative memory subset. V gene TRBV28 combines with J gene TRBJ2-2; 7 nucleotides line up with TRBD1. This receptor was taken from a man younger than 35 in good health. Some clones in this sample may be carry-over from other donors' samples. The sample comprised naive CD4+ T cells from PBMCs. Subset specified: CD45RA+ positively selected. In nucleotides, the CDR3 is TGTGCCAGCAGTTCGGGACAGCACACCGGGGAGCTGTTTTTT. This translates into CASSSGQHTGELFF. The whole variable domain, filled in from reference TRBV28 and TRBJ2-2, reads DVKVTQSSRYLVKRTGEKVFLECVQDMDHENMFWYRQDPGLGLRLIYFSYDVKMKEKGDIPEGYSVSREKKERFSLILESASTNQTSMYLCASSSGQHTGELFFGEGSRLTVL.